These T cell receptor beta chains were read from a single sample in a study of blood T cell repertoires in COVID-19. Measured with immunoSEQ multiplex PCR; TCRdb has only the in-frame clones, and not every one. The sample holds 300,000 to 400,000 clones, 86% seen once. The sequenced sample was peripheral blood. Every receptor here comes from a woman between 55 and 75 years old with COVID-19, enrolled during active disease. Each CDR3 is given with its conserved first and last residue. D genes are given only for firm matches. Clone size is given for some rows only: seen once, a few or many times, or a class if the clone is expanded.

CDR3,DNA,size,V,D,J
CASSVKGQGAYEQYF,TGTGCCAGCAGCGTGAAGGGACAGGGAGCCTACGAGCAGTACTTC,-,TRBV9,TRBD1,TRBJ2-7
CASSQGGDRETQYF,TGCGCCAGCAGCCAGGGAGGGGACCGGGAGACCCAGTACTTC,-,TRBV5-1,TRBD2,TRBJ2-5
CASSPGLAGQETQYF,TGTGCCAGCAGCCCCGGACTAGCGGGGCAAGAGACCCAGTACTTC,-,TRBV7-2,TRBD2,TRBJ2-5
CASSSGTGGNEQFF,TGTGCCAGCAGCTCCGGGACAGGGGGCAATGAGCAGTTCTTC,-,TRBV13,TRBD1,TRBJ2-1
CAIHSGRGRETQYF,TGTGCCATCCATAGCGGGAGGGGGCGGGAGACCCAGTACTTC,-,TRBV5-4,TRBD2,TRBJ2-5
CASSPDQGTEAFF,TGTGCCAGCAGTCCGGACCAGGGGACTGAAGCTTTCTTT,-,TRBV2,-,TRBJ1-1
CASKDGGASANEQFF,TGTGCCAGTAAAGACGGGGGGGCATCGGCCAATGAGCAGTTCTTC,-,TRBV19,TRBD2,TRBJ2-1
CASSPGQVSQPQHF,TGTGCCAGCTCACCGGGACAGGTCTCTCAGCCCCAGCATTTT,-,TRBV18,TRBD1,TRBJ1-5
CASSLAYGSAGNTIYF,TGTGCCAGCAGCTTAGCGTATGGCAGCGCGGGAAACACCATATATTTT,once,TRBV7-6,-,TRBJ1-3
CASSRSGTSGPTSTDTQYF,TGTGCCAGCAGCCGGTCCGGGACTAGCGGGCCCACTAGCACAGATACGCAGTATTTT,-,TRBV7-3,TRBD2,TRBJ2-3
CASSSESQRHSYEQYF,TGTGCCAGCAGCTCCGAGTCCCAGAGGCATTCCTACGAGCAGTACTTC,many,TRBV5-5,-,TRBJ2-7
CASSVARGLYGYTF,TGTGCCAGCAGCGTAGCCAGGGGGCTCTATGGCTACACCTTC,-,TRBV9,TRBD1,TRBJ1-2
CASSTATGGYTF,TGTGCCAGTAGTACCGCTACAGGGGGCTACACCTTC,-,TRBV19,-,TRBJ1-2
CASSPQETGNEKLFF,TGTGCCAGCTCACCACAGGAGACAGGGAATGAAAAACTGTTTTTT,-,TRBV18,TRBD1,TRBJ1-4
CASSLTQGRVSYEQYF,TGTGCCAGCAGCTTAACTCAGGGGAGGGTCTCCTACGAGCAGTACTTC,-,TRBV5-8,-,TRBJ2-7
CASRVREAGNTIYF,TGTGCCAGCAGAGTACGGGAGGCTGGAAACACCATATATTTT,-,TRBV6-5,-,TRBJ1-3
CASSVEALAGGYEQYF,TGTGCCAGCAGCGTAGAGGCCCTAGCGGGGGGGTACGAGCAGTACTTC,-,TRBV9,TRBD2,TRBJ2-7
CASSSSRWGGASNQPQHF,TGTGCCAGCAGCTCATCCCGTTGGGGGGGCGCGAGTAATCAGCCCCAGCATTTT,few,TRBV7-2,-,TRBJ1-5
CASSLLGPSYEQYF,TGTGCCAGCAGCTTACTGGGGCCTTCCTACGAGCAGTACTTC,-,TRBV7-2,-,TRBJ2-7
CASSVAGGGENTEAFF,TGTGCCAGCAGCGTTGCAGGGGGAGGCGAGAACACTGAAGCTTTCTTT,-,TRBV9,TRBD1,TRBJ1-1
CASSGGRGAGANVLTF,TGTGCCAGCAGCGGAGGTCGGGGAGCCGGGGCCAACGTCCTGACTTTC,-,TRBV2,-,TRBJ2-6
CASSRGGDRPYEQYF,TGTGCCAGCAGCCGAGGGGGGGATAGACCCTACGAGCAGTACTTC,-,TRBV14,-,TRBJ2-7
CATSAGQGASAFF,TGTGCCACCAGTGCGGGACAGGGGGCTAGTGCTTTCTTT,-,TRBV24-1,TRBD1,TRBJ1-1
CASSLEGSGGRYNEQFF,TGTGCCAGCAGCTTGGAGGGTAGCGGGGGTCGTTACAATGAGCAGTTCTTC,-,TRBV5-4,TRBD2,TRBJ2-1
CASSTRALAGGITGELFF,TGTGCCAGCAGCACCAGGGCGCTAGCGGGGGGGATCACCGGGGAGCTGTTTTTT,-,TRBV11-2,TRBD2,TRBJ2-2
CAISASYGYTF,TGTGCCATCAGTGCGAGCTATGGCTACACCTTC,-,TRBV10-3,-,TRBJ1-2
CASSALGGYNEQFF,TGTGCCAGCAGTGCGTTGGGGGGGTACAATGAGCAGTTCTTC,-,TRBV25-1,TRBD2,TRBJ2-1
CASSPTGQYQETQYF,TGTGCCAGCTCACCAACGGGACAGTACCAAGAGACCCAGTACTTC,-,TRBV18,TRBD1,TRBJ2-5
CSVAGPRGVGNIQYF,TGCAGCGTAGCCGGGCCCCGGGGGGTAGGGAACATTCAGTACTTC,-,TRBV29-1,TRBD2,TRBJ2-4
CASSIDGGTGELFF,TGTGCCAGTAGTATAGACGGGGGCACCGGGGAGCTGTTTTTT,few,TRBV19,-,TRBJ2-2
CATSTGYRTVTMGYTF,TGTGCCACCAGCACGGGGTACCGGACAGTGACTATGGGCTACACCTTC,-,TRBV15,-,TRBJ1-2
CASSLRATYEQYF,TGTGCCAGCAGTTTGCGGGCTACCTACGAGCAGTACTTC,-,TRBV27,-,TRBJ2-7
CTSSQDYERGTGELFF,TGCACCAGCAGCCAAGATTATGAGCGGGGGACCGGGGAGCTGTTTTTT,once,TRBV1,-,TRBJ2-2
CASSLTGTRAEQYF,TGTGCCAGCAGCCTCACCGGGACTAGGGCCGAGCAGTACTTC,-,TRBV5-5,TRBD2,TRBJ2-7
CASQRGGETQYF,TGTGCCAGCCAACGGGGGGGGGAGACCCAGTACTTC,-,TRBV2,TRBD2,TRBJ2-5
CAWSTQEDTEAFF,TGTGCCTGGAGTACCCAGGAGGACACTGAAGCTTTCTTT,-,TRBV30,-,TRBJ1-1
CASSLGSGWNTGELFF,TGCGCCAGCAGCTTGGGCAGCGGGTGGAACACCGGGGAGCTGTTTTTT,-,TRBV5-1,-,TRBJ2-2
CASSMTRGTEAFF,TGTGCCAGTAGTATGACTCGGGGCACTGAAGCTTTCTTT,-,TRBV19,-,TRBJ1-1
CSARGKTNYGYTF,TGCAGCGCACGGGGGAAAACTAACTATGGCTACACCTTC,-,TRBV29-1,-,TRBJ1-2